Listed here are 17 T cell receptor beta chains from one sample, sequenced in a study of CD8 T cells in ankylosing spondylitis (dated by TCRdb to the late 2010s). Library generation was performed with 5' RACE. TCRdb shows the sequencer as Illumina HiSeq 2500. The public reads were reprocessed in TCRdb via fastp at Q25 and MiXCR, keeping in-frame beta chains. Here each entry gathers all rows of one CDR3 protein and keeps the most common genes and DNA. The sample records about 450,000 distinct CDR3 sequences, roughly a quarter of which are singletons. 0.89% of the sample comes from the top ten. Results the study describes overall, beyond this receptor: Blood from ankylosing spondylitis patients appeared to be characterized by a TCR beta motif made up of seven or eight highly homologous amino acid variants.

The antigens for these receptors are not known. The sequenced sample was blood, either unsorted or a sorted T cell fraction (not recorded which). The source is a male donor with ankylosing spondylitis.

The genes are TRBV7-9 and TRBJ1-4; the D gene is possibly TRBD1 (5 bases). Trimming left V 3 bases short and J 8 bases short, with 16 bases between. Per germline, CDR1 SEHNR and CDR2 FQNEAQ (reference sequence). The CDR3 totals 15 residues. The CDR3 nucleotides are TGTGCCAGCAGCTTGTTGTGGGGCGGGGGAGAAAAACTGTTTTTT. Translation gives CASSLLWGGGEKLFF.

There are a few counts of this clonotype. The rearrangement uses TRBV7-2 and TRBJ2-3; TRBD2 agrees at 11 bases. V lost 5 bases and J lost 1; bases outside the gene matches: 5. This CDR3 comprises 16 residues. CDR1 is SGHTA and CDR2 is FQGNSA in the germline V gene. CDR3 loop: CASSNGLAGRTDTQYF. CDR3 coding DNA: TGTGCCAGCAGCAATGGACTAGCGGGCCGCACAGATACGCAGTATTTT.

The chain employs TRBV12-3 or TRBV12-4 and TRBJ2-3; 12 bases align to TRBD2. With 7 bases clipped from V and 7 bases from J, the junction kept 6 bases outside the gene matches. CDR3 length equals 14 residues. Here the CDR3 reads CASTSTSGSNTQYF. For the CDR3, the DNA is TGTGCCAGCACCTCGACTAGCGGGAGTAATACGCAGTATTTT.

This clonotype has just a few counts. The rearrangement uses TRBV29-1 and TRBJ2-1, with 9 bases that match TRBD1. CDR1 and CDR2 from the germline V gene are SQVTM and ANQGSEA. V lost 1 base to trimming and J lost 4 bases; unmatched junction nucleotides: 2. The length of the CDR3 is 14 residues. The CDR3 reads CSVEGGQGYNEQFF. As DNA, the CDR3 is TGCAGCGTTGAAGGGGGACAGGGTTACAATGAGCAGTTCTTC.

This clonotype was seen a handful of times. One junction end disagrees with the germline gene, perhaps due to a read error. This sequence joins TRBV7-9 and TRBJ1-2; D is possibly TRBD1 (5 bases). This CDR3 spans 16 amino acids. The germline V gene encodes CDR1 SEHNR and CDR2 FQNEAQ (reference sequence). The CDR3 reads CASSLAAGSSNFGYTF. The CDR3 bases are TGTGCCAGCAGCTTAGCGGCAGGGTCGTCGAACTTTGGCTACACCTTC.

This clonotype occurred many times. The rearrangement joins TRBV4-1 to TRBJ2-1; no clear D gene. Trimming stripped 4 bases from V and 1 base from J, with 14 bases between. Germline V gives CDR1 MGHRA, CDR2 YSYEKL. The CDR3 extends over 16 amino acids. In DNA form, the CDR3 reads TGCGCCAGCAGCCCTCCTGGCCGGGCTTCCTACAATGAGCAGTTCTTC. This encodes CASSPPGRASYNEQFF.

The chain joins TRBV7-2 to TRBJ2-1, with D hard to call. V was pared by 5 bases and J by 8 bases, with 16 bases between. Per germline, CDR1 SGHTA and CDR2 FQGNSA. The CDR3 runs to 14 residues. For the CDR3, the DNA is TGTGCCAGCAGCCTCGGGCAGTCTTACGATGAGCAGTTCTTC. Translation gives CASSLGQSYDEQFF.

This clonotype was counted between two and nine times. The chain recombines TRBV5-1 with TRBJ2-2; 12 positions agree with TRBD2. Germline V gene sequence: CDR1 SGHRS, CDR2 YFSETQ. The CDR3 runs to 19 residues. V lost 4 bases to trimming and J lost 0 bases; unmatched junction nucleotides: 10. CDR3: CASSGTAGTSGSNTGELFF. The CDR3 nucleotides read TGCGCCAGCAGCGGGACCGCGGGGACTAGCGGGTCGAACACCGGGGAGCTGTTTTTT.

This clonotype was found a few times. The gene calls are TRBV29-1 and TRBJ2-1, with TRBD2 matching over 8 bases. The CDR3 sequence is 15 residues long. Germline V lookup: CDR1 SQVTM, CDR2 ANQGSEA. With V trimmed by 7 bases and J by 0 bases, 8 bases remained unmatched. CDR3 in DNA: TGCAGCGCCCAAGGGAGCGGGGGCTCCTACAATGAGCAGTTCTTC. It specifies CSAQGSGGSYNEQFF.

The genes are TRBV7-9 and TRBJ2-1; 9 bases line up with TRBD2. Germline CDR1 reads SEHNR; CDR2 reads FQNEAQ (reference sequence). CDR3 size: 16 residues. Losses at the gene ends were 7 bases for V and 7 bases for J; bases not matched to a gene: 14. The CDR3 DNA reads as TGTGCCAGCACCCCCCCAGGGCGGGGGGGGAGAAATGAGCAGTTCTTC. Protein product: CASTPPGRGGRNEQFF.

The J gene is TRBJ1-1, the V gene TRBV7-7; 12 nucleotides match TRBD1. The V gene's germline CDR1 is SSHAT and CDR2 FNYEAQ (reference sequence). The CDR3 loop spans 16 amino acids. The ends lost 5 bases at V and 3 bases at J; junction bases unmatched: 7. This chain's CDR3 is CASSPLGDRGHTEAFF. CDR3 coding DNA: TGTGCCAGCAGCCCCCTTGGGGACAGGGGGCACACTGAAGCTTTCTTT.

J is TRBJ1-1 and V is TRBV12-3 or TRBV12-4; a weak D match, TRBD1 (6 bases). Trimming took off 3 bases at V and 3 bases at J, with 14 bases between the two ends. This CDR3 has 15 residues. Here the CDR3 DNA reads TGTGCCAGCAGTTTTTATGGGGGGGCGGACACTGAAGCTTTCTTT. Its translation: CASSFYGGADTEAFF.

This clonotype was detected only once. The CDR3 here is CASSLGQAEKLFF. CDR3 nucleotide sequence: TGTGCCAGCTCACTAGGACAGGCTGAAAAACTGTTTTTT. The chain is built from TRBV18 and TRBJ1-4; TRBD1 aligns across 7 bases. This CDR3 is 13 amino acids long. The V segment lost 4 bases and the J segment 7 bases; nucleotides outside the gene matches: 3. Per germline, CDR1 KGHSH and CDR2 LQKENI.

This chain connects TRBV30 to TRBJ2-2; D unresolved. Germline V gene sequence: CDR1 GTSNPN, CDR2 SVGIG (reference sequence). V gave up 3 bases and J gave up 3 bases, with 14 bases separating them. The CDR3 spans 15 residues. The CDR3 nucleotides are TGTGCCTGGAGCGCTAACGGGCACTACACCGGGGAGCTGTTTTTT. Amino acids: CAWSANGHYTGELFF. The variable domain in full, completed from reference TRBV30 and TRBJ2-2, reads SQTIHQWPATLVQPVGSPLSLECTVEGTSNPNLYWYRQAAGRGLQLLFYSVGIGQISSEVPQNLSASRPQDRQFILSSKKLLLSDSGFYLCAWSANGHYTGELFFGEGSRLTVL.

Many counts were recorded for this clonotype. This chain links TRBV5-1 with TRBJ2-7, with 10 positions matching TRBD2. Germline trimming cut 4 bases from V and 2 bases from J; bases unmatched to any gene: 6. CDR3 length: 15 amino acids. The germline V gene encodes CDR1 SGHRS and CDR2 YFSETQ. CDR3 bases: TGCGCCAGCAGCCTAGGGACTAGCGAGACCTACGAGCAGTACTTC. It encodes CASSLGTSETYEQYF. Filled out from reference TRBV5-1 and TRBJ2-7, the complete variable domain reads KAGVTQTPRYLIKTRGQQVTLSCSPISGHRSVSWYQQTPGQGLQFLFEYFSETQRNKGNFPGRFSGRQFSNSRSEMNVSTLELGDSALYLCASSLGTSETYEQYFGPGTRLTVT.

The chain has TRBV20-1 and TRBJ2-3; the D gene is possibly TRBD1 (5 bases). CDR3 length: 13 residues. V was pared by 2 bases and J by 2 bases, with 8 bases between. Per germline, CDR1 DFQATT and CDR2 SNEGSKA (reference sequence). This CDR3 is CSARQDTTDTQYF. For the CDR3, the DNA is TGCAGTGCTAGACAGGACACCACAGATACGCAGTATTTT.

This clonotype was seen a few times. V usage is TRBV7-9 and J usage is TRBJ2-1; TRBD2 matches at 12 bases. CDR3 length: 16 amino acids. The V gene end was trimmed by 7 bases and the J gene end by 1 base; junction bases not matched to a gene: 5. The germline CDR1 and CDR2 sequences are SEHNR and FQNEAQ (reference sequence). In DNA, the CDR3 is TGTGCCAGCACAAGACTAGCGGGAGAGTCCTACAATGAGCAGTTCTTC. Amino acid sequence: CASTRLAGESYNEQFF.